Shown below are 10 T cell receptor beta chains from a single sample sequenced in a study of cytomegalovirus exposure and HLA in healthy donors. The PCR was carried out with 60 Vbeta primers and 13 Jbeta primers. Profiling relied on immunoSEQ multiplex PCR, and the TCRdb table lists in-frame clones only, not all of them. Among approximately 88,000 clones listed, about 74% were seen once. Input material: PBMCs. The origin of the receptors is a man aged 25 to 40 in good health and CMV-seronegative.

The chain has TRBV11-2 and TRBJ1-2; TRBD1 matches at 7 bases. The CDR3 has 14 amino acids. Trimming at V came to 2 bases and at J to 2 bases, leaving 2 bases not matched to a gene. Germline assignment: CDR1 SGHAT and CDR2 FQNNGV. The CDR3 bases are TGTGCCAGCAGCTTATTGGGACAGAACTATGGCTACACCTTC. Protein: CASSLLGQNYGYTF. Variable domain in full (rest from reference TRBV11-2 and TRBJ1-2): EAGVAQSPRYKIIEKRQSVAFWCNPISGHATLYWYQQILGQGPKLLIQFQNNGVVDDSQLPKDRFSAERLKGVDSTLKIQPAKLEDSAVYLCASSLLGQNYGYTFGSGTRLTVV.

V and J are TRBV5-4 and TRBJ2-3; unclear D gene. V lost 4 bases, J lost 14 bases, and 14 bases lay in between. The CDR3 spans 11 residues. From germline, CDR1 is SGHNT and CDR2 YYREEE (reference sequence). CDR3 region: CASSTGPFGYF. CDR3 bases: TGTGCCAGCAGCACTGGGCCGTTTGGGTATTTT.

The rearrangement links TRBV28 to TRBJ1-1, with D maybe TRBD1 (5 bases). The CDR3 runs to 15 residues. Germline V gives CDR1 MDHEN, CDR2 SYDVKM. V was clipped by 5 bases and J by 0 bases, with 13 bases between them. The CDR3 loop reads CASSGSQGVNTEAFF. DNA for the CDR3: TGTGCCAGCAGTGGAAGCCAGGGTGTGAACACTGAAGCTTTCTTT.

The CDR3 is CASSPRQAQPQHF. As DNA, the CDR3 is TGTGCCAGCAGCCCCCGACAGGCGCAGCCCCAGCATTTT. V gene TRBV7-2 combines with J gene TRBJ1-5; D may be TRBD1 (6 bases). This CDR3 contains 13 residues. V was pared by 5 bases and J by 7 bases, with 12 bases between. Germline CDR1 SGHTA, CDR2 FQGNSA.

V gene TRBV10-3 combines with J gene TRBJ1-2; D is ambiguous. CDR1 is ENHRY, CDR2 SYGVKD, per germline. V was pared by 0 bases and J by 7 bases, with 12 bases between. CDR3 length: 14 amino acids. The CDR3 loop is CAISESMAGFGYTF. The CDR3, as DNA: TGTGCCATCAGTGAGTCGATGGCGGGGTTTGGCTACACCTTC.

In regard to this clone: One junction end does not reproduce the germline sequence, and a read error may be involved. The chain employs TRBV9 and TRBJ1-6; TRBD1 aligns across 7 bases. Germline lookup yields CDR1 SGDLS and CDR2 YYNGEE. This CDR3 spans 15 amino acids. The CDR3 sequence is CASSEGGRGNSPPHF. The CDR3 DNA follows: TGTGCCAGCAGTGAAGGGGGCAGGGGTAATTCACCCCCCCACTTT.

The rearrangement links TRBV11-2 to TRBJ1-2; 8 bases match TRBD1. CDR3 length: 14 residues. In germline, CDR1 is SGHAT, CDR2 FQNNGV. The V segment lost 5 bases and the J segment 8 bases; nucleotides outside the gene matches: 10. CDR3 in amino acids: CASSAGQAARGYTF. In nucleotides, the CDR3 is TGTGCCAGCAGCGCGGGACAGGCGGCTAGGGGCTACACCTTC. Supplemented by reference TRBV11-2 and TRBJ1-2, the full variable domain reads EAGVAQSPRYKIIEKRQSVAFWCNPISGHATLYWYQQILGQGPKLLIQFQNNGVVDDSQLPKDRFSAERLKGVDSTLKIQPAKLEDSAVYLCASSAGQAARGYTFGSGTRLTVV.

The chain employs TRBV4-2 and TRBJ2-1; 10 bases are a match to TRBD2. The CDR3 consists of 16 residues. V shed 3 bases, J shed 3 bases, and the junction held 5 bases outside the gene matches. The germline V gene encodes CDR1 LGHNA and CDR2 YNFKEQ. The CDR3 sequence is CASSQLSGGDYNEQFF. The CDR3 DNA reads as TGTGCCAGCAGCCAGTTAAGCGGGGGGGACTACAATGAGCAGTTCTTC.

This clone was detected a few times. This chain joins TRBV7-9 and TRBJ2-2, with D unresolved. The CDR3 is 15 amino acids. Deletions cut 5 bases from V and 0 bases from J, with 10 bases between. CDR1 is SEHNR and CDR2 is FQNEAQ in the germline V gene (reference sequence). DNA for the CDR3: TGTGCCAGCAGCCAATATCCAGCGAACACCGGGGAGCTGTTTTTT. Encoded protein: CASSQYPANTGELFF.

V is TRBV29-1 and J is TRBJ2-7; 10 bases agree with TRBD2. The CDR3 runs 14 residues. Germline-derived CDR1 and CDR2 are SQVTM and ANQGSEA. The V segment lost 1 base and the J segment 4 bases; nucleotides outside the gene matches: 4. DNA of the CDR3: TGCAGCGTTGAAGGGGCTAGCGGGAGTTACGAGCAGTACTTC. Translated: CSVEGASGSYEQYF.